These 22 T cell receptor beta chains were all obtained from the same sample, sequenced in a study of beta chain features in type 1 diabetes. Study-wide points: Shorter TCRB CDR3s, moderately but significantly so, were found in Type 1 diabetes patients in all four CD4+ subsets.

Expressed TCRB transcripts were sequenced because the entire RNA isolate underwent reverse transcription. Measured with immunoSEQ multiplex PCR; TCRdb has only the in-frame clones, and not every one. The sample has roughly 100,000 clones, 25% to 35% seen once. These receptors lack a known antigen. The specimen was central memory CD4+ T cells from blood. These receptors were obtained from a woman in her late teens or twenties with type 1 diabetes.

The sample holds one count of this clone. The rearrangement links TRBV28 to TRBJ2-5, with 8 bases identical to TRBD1. The germline V gene has CDR1 MDHEN and CDR2 SYDVKM. The CDR3 is 16 amino acids. The J segment lost 7 bases and the V segment lost 7 bases, leaving 17 bases of the junction unmatched. CDR3 in DNA: TGTGCCAGCACCCGACGAACAGGGGGAAGTTTAGGGACCCAGTACTTC. It specifies CASTRRTGGSLGTQYF.

V is TRBV7-3 and J is TRBJ2-1, with 8 bases identical to TRBD2. With V trimmed by 2 bases and J by 7 bases, 7 bases remained unmatched. Germline V gives CDR1 SGHTA, CDR2 FQGTGA. The CDR3 length is 15 residues. For the CDR3, the DNA is TGTGCCAGCAGCTTATCAAAACTAGCGGTAAATGAGCAGTTCTTC. This translates into CASSLSKLAVNEQFF.

The chain couples TRBV30 to TRBJ1-5; D gene ambiguous. Trimming pared 3 bases from V and 3 bases from J, leaving 9 bases between. The germline V gene encodes CDR1 GTSNPN and CDR2 SVGIG (reference sequence). The CDR3 extends over 13 amino acids. CDR3 bases: TGTGCCTGGAGCGCCGGGTTCAATCAGCCCCAGCATTTT. Amino acids: CAWSAGFNQPQHF.

There are a few counts of this clone. The chain couples TRBV19 to TRBJ2-1; possibly TRBD2 for D (6 bases). The CDR3 covers 16 residues. CDR1 and CDR2 from the germline V gene are LNHDA and SQIVND (reference sequence). The germline V and J ends were trimmed by 4 bases and 2 bases, with 15 bases remaining between them. The DNA for the CDR3 is TGTGCCAGTAGTACCTCTAGCGTATTCACCTACAATGAGCAGTTCTTC. Protein product: CASSTSSVFTYNEQFF.

The V gene is TRBV21-1, the J gene TRBJ2-1; the D call of TRBD2 is as the table states it, not checked on the DNA. TRBV21-1 corresponds to a pseudogene. The CDR3 extends over 16 amino acids. The CDR3: CASKASGRALGNEQFF. CDR3 nucleotide sequence: TGTGCCAGCAAAGCAAGCGGGAGGGCCCTCGGCAATGAGCAGTTCTTC.

The J gene is TRBJ1-5, the V gene TRBV11-1, with 9 bases fitting TRBD1. The germline V gene has CDR1 SGHAT and CDR2 FQDESV (reference sequence). The CDR3 covers 13 residues. The trim removed 5 bases at V and 6 bases at J, leaving 2 bases unmatched. The CDR3 nucleotides are TGTGCCAGCAGCACAGGGGGCGGTCAGCCCCAGCATTTT. Amino acids: CASSTGGGQPQHF.

This clone came up a few times. The chain is built from TRBV19 and TRBJ2-7; 10 positions match TRBD1. The CDR3 loop spans 15 amino acids. The V gene's germline CDR1 is LNHDA and CDR2 SQIVND (reference sequence). The V gene end was trimmed by 2 bases and the J gene end by 3 bases; junction bases not matched to a gene: 4. CDR3 protein: CASSIRGQGIYEQYF. CDR3 sequence (DNA): TGTGCCAGTAGTATACGGGGACAGGGGATCTACGAGCAGTACTTC.

V is TRBV7-2 and J is TRBJ2-5; 11 bases fit TRBD2. The CDR3 spans 16 residues. V gave up 7 bases and J gave up 1 base; unmatched junction bases: 8. From germline, CDR1 is SGHTA and CDR2 FQGNSA. This chain's CDR3 is CASINSGRAPQETQYF. The CDR3 DNA reads as TGTGCCAGCATAAATAGCGGGAGGGCCCCCCAAGAGACCCAGTACTTC.

This clone appeared a single time. This chain joins TRBV18 and TRBJ2-7; TRBD1 might be the D (5 bases). This CDR3 comprises 14 residues. With 1 base removed from V and 3 bases from J, the gap between germline ends came to 10 bases. The germline V gene encodes CDR1 KGHSH and CDR2 LQKENI. DNA of the CDR3: TGTGCCAGCTCACCACGACGAGACAGCTACGAGCAGTACGTC. As protein: CASSPRRDSYEQYV.

This chain links TRBV11-2 with TRBJ1-2; weak D call: TRBD1 (5 bases). Germline lookup yields CDR1 SGHAT and CDR2 FQNNGV. The germline V and J ends were trimmed by 2 bases and 7 bases, with 14 bases remaining between them. CDR3 length equals 14 residues. This chain's CDR3 is CASSLTSQGSGYTF. The DNA of the CDR3 is TGTGCCAGCAGCTTAACCAGCCAGGGTTCTGGCTACACCTTC. Based on the CDR3 plus reference TRBV11-2 and TRBJ1-2, the full variable domain is EAGVAQSPRYKIIEKRQSVAFWCNPISGHATLYWYQQILGQGPKLLIQFQNNGVVDDSQLPKDRFSAERLKGVDSTLKIQPAKLEDSAVYLCASSLTSQGSGYTFGSGTRLTVV.

This chain uses TRBV9 with TRBJ2-1; 10 bases line up with TRBD1. The trim removed 4 bases at V and 2 bases at J, leaving 6 bases unmatched. Germline lookup yields CDR1 SGDLS and CDR2 YYNGEE. The CDR3 has 16 residues. The CDR3 nucleotides read TGTGCCAGCAGCCCCGGGGGGACAGGGGCCTACAATGAGCAGTTCTTC. This sequence encodes CASSPGGTGAYNEQFF.

This clone showed up just a few times. Mismatch with germline at one junction end may stem from a read error. The rearrangement links TRBV11-3 to TRBJ1-1, with 9 bases matching TRBD1. The CDR3 has 12 amino acids. CDR1 SGHNT and CDR2 YENEEA come from the germline V gene. In DNA, the CDR3 is TGTGCCAGCAGCCCTACAGGGGGCGGCCATTTGTTT. Residues: CASSPTGGGHLF.

This clone has a handful of counts. The rearrangement uses TRBV2 and TRBJ2-7; 8 bases map to TRBD1. Germline V gene sequence: CDR1 SNHLY, CDR2 FYNNEI. CDR3 length: 14 amino acids. The junction had 6 bases not matched to a gene; V was cut back by 6 bases and J by 2 bases. The CDR3 loop reads CASRGTGGAYEQYF. DNA for the CDR3: TGTGCCAGCAGAGGGACAGGAGGGGCCTACGAGCAGTACTTC.

This clone showed up just a few times. The rearrangement uses TRBV6-1 and TRBJ2-5; TRBD2 matches 10 bases. The CDR3 has 15 residues. With V trimmed by 5 bases and J by 0 bases, 3 bases remained unmatched. Per germline, CDR1 MNHNS and CDR2 SASEGT. The CDR3: CASSTGTSDQETQYF. CDR3 coding DNA: TGTGCCAGCAGTACCGGGACTAGCGACCAAGAGACCCAGTACTTC.

This sequence joins TRBV27 and TRBJ2-2, with 12 nucleotides matching TRBD2. Germline values: CDR1 MNHEY, CDR2 SMNVEV (reference sequence). V was clipped by 5 bases and J by 3 bases; unmatched bases: 13. This CDR3 is 19 amino acids long. CDR3: CASSPRGVTSGSYTGELFF. In DNA, the CDR3 is TGTGCCAGCAGTCCCCGGGGCGTGACTAGCGGGAGTTACACCGGGGAGCTGTTTTTT.

The CDR3 DNA follows: TGTGCCAGTTATGGGAGGTCTAACTATGGCTACACCTTC. This codes for CASYGRSNYGYTF. The rearrangement uses TRBV28 and TRBJ1-2; D not resolved. This CDR3 comprises 13 residues. Looked up from germline, CDR1 is MDHEN and CDR2 is SYDVKM. Between the trimmed V and J ends, which lost 9 bases and 0 bases, there was a span of 11 bases.

Comment on this clone: One end of the junction varies from germline; a read error may be responsible. Within the sample, other DNA sequences also encode this same CDR3. The CDR3 DNA reads as TGCAGTGCCACGGTCGGGGAAAAACTGTTCTTT. Its translation: CSATVGEKLFF. The gene calls are TRBV20-1 and TRBJ1-4; the D is unclear. The CDR3 contains 11 residues. In germline, CDR1 is DFQATT, CDR2 SNEGSKA (reference sequence).

This clone was counted a few times. The chain recombines TRBV27 with TRBJ2-5; maybe TRBD1 (6 bases). This CDR3 spans 15 amino acids. V gave up 3 bases and J gave up 0 bases, with 11 bases separating them. In germline, CDR1 is MNHEY, CDR2 SMNVEV (reference sequence). The CDR3 DNA reads as TGTGCCAGCAGTTTTGACAGGCGTTACCAAGAGACCCAGTACTTC. This translates into CASSFDRRYQETQYF.

The V call is TRBV27, the J call TRBJ2-6; no firm D call. The CDR3 is 15 residues long. V shed 4 bases and J shed 0 bases, with 7 bases lying between them. Germline V gene lookup returns CDR1 MNHEY and CDR2 SMNVEV (reference sequence). The CDR3 DNA sequence: TGTGCCAGCAGTTCCCGACTCTCTGGGGCCAACGTCCTGACTTTC. Translated: CASSSRLSGANVLTF.

Note on this clone: The junction shows a germline mismatch at one end, possibly a read error. This chain uses TRBV7-2 with TRBJ2-4; 7 positions match TRBD1. The CDR3 totals 14 residues. Germline CDR1 and CDR2: SGHTA and FQGNSA. CDR3 in amino acids: CASSSSGTATRSDF. For the CDR3, the DNA is TGTGCCAGCAGCTCCTCCGGGACAGCTACTCGGTCCGACTTC.

This clone was detected only a few times. The DNA for the CDR3 is TGTGCCAGCAGGGTGGACAGACACAATGAGCAGTTCTTC. Translated: CASRVDRHNEQFF. The chain carries TRBV2 and TRBJ2-1, with D possibly matching TRBD1 (6 bases). CDR1 and CDR2 from the germline V gene are SNHLY and FYNNEI. V dropped 6 bases and J dropped 5 bases, with 11 bases sitting between them. There are 13 residues in the CDR3. The full variable domain, rest sourced from reference TRBV2 and TRBJ2-1, is EPEVTQTPSHQVTQMGQEVILRCVPISNHLYFYWYRQILGQKVEFLVSFYNNEISEKSEIFDDQFSVERPDGSNFTLKIRSTKLEDSAMYFCASRVDRHNEQFFGPGTRLTVL.

This clone was seen only a few times. V and J are TRBV6-5 and TRBJ2-7; 10 nucleotides match TRBD1. The CDR3 sequence is 16 residues long. V lost 3 bases, J lost 3 bases, and 8 bases stayed unmatched. From germline, CDR1 is MNHEY and CDR2 SVGAGI. CDR3 DNA: TGTGCCAGCAGTTATACGGGACAGGGGACCCACTACGAGCAGTACTTC. This codes for CASSYTGQGTHYEQYF.